This T cell receptor (beta chain) was retrieved from a study of blood T cells in healthy people across ages. The use of a sample-barcoded 5' primer and a J-beta primer mix characterized a second PCR of roughly 6 to 11 cycles. TCRdb redid the calling of the 5' RACE reads with MiXCR, one entry per CDR3 protein. Of 950,000 to 1,200,000 distinct CDR3 sequences listed, 35% to 40% were seen once; the top ten hold around 14%. This CDR3 contains 12 residues. Germline CDR1 SNHLY, CDR2 FYNNEI. Sequencing was done on a sample of blood. The chain links TRBV2 to TRBJ2-5; D is unclear. The assigned J gene may be wrong: the sequence end matches TRBJ2-1 better. The clonotype originates from a man younger than 35 in good health. CDR3 residues: CASSRSQETQFF. The CDR3 DNA is TGTGCCAGCAGCCGCTCCCAAGAGACCCAGTTCTTC.